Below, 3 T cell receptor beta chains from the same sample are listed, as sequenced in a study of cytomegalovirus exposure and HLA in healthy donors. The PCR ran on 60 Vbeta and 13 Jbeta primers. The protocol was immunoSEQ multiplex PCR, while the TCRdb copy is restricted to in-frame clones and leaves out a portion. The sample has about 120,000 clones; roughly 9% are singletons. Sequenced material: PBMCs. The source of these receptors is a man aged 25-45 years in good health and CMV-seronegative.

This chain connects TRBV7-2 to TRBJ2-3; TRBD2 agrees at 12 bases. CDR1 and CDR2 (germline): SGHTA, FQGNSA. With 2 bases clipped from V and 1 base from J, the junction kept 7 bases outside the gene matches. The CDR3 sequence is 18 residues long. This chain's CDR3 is CASSLFASGGAGTDTQYF. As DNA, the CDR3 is TGTGCCAGCAGCTTATTTGCTAGCGGGGGGGCGGGCACAGATACGCAGTATTTT.

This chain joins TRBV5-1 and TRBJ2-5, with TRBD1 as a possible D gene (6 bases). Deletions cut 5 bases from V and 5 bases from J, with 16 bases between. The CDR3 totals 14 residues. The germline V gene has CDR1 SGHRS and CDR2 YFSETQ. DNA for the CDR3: TGCGCCAGCAGTACGCAGGGGATTCAGGAGACCCAGTACTTC. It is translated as CASSTQGIQETQYF.

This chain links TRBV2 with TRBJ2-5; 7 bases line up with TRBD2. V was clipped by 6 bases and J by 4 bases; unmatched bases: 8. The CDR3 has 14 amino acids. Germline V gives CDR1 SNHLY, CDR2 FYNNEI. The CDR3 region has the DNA TGTGCCAGCAGCGTGGGAGGGGAGGGAGAGACCCAGTACTTC. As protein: CASSVGGEGETQYF.